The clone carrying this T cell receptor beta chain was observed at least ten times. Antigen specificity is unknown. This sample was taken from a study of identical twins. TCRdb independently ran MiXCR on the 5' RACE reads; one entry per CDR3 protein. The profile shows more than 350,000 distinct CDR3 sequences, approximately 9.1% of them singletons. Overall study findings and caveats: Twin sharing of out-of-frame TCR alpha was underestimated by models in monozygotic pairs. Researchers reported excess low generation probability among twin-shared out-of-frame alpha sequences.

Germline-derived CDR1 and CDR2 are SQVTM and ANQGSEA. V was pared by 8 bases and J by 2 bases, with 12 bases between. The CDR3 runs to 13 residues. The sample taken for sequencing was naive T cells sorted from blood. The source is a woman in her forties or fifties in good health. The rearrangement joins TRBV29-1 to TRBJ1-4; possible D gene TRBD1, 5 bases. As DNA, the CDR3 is TGCAGCTCCGGGGGGAGGACTAATGAAAAACTGTTTTTT. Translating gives CSSGGRTNEKLFF.